The sequence of this T cell receptor (beta chain) was determined in a study of identifying expanded T cells in peripheral blood. Using immunoSEQ multiplex PCR, the repertoire was profiled, and TCRdb retains in-frame clones only, with some absent. The data contain some 70,000 clones, almost 90% of them seen just once; the ten biggest clones take up around 3.3%. General study results and limits: Roughly two-week clone count variance significantly increased as total template count grew. Over approximately two and four weeks, about 15 and 19 clones changed, versus around 1.3 between replicates.

Collection occurred without any documented infections or immune events in donors. CDR1 is LNHDA, CDR2 SQIVND, per germline (reference sequence). The CDR3 contains 13 residues. Trimming pared 9 bases from V and 0 bases from J, leaving 10 bases between. Note on this clone: Its antigen is not identified.

This TCR was sampled from a person between 18 and 75 years old in good health. The rearrangement uses TRBV19 and TRBJ2-3; D remains ambiguous. The sequencing input was blood. This chain's CDR3 is CASAQISTDTQYF. The CDR3 nucleotides read TGTGCCAGCGCACAGATTAGCACAGATACGCAGTATTTT.